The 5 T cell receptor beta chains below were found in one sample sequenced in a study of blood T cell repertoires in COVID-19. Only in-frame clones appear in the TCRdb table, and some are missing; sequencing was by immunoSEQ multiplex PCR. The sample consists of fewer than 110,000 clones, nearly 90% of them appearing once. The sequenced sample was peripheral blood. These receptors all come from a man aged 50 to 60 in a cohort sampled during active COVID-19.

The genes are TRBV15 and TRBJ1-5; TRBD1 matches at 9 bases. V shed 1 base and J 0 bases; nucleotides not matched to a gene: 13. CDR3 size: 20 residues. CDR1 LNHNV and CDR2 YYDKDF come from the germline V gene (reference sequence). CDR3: CATSRVGGGQGGYSNQPQHF. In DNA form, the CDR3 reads TGTGCCACCAGCAGAGTGGGGGGGGGACAGGGAGGTTATAGCAATCAGCCCCAGCATTTT.

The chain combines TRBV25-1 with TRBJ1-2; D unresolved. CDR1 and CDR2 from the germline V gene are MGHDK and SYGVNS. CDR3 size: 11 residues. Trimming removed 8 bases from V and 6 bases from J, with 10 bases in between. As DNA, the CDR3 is TGTGCCAGCGGAGGGTTGGATGGCTACACCTTC. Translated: CASGGLDGYTF.

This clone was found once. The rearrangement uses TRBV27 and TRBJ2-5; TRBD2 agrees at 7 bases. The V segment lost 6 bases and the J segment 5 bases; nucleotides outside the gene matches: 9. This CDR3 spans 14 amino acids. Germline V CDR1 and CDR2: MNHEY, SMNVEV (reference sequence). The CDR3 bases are TGTGCCAGCAGGGGAGGGCATGACTGGGAGACCCAGTACTTC. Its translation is CASRGGHDWETQYF.

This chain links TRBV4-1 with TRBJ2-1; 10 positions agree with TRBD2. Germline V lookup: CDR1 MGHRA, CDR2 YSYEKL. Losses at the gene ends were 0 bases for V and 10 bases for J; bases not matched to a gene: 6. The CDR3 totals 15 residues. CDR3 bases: TGCGCCAGCAGCCAAGATCTAGCGGGGGTACGGGAGCAGTTCTTC. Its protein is CASSQDLAGVREQFF.

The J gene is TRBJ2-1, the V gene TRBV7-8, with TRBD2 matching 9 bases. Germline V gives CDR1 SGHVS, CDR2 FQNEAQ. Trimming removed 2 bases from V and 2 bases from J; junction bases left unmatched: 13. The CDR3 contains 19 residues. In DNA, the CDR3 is TGTGCCAGCAGCTTATCGTGGGCTAGCGGGGTCCCGACCTACAATGAGCAGTTCTTC. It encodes CASSLSWASGVPTYNEQFF.